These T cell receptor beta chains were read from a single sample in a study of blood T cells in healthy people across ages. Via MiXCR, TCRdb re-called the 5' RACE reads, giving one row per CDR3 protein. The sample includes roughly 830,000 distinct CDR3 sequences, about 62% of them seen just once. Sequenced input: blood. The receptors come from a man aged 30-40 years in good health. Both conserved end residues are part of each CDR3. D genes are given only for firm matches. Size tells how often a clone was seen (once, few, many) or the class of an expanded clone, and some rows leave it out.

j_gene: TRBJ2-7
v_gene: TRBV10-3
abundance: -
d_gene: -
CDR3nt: TGTGCCATCAGTGAACGCGCAGATAGCTCCTACAATGAGCAGTACTTC
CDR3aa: CAISERADSSYNEQYF

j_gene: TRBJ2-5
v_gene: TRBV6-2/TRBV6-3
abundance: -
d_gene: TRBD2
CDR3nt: TGTGCCAGCAGCCCCGGGACTAGCGGGGGCCGATTCCAAGAGACCCAGTACTTC
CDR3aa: CASSPGTSGGRFQETQYF

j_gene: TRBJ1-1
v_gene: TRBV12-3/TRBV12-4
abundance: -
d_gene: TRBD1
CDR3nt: TGTGCCAGCAGTTCTAACAGGGGGCTTGACACTGAAGCTTTCTTT
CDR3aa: CASSSNRGLDTEAFF

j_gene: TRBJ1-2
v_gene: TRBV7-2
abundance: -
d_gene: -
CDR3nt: TGTGCCAGCAGCTTACAGGTGCGATATGGCTACACCTTC
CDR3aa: CASSLQVRYGYTF

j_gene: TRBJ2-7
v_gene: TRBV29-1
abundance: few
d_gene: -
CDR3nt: TGCAGCGTTGGGGCAATCGGCGTCTCTACCTACGAGCAGTACTTC
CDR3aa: CSVGAIGVSTYEQYF

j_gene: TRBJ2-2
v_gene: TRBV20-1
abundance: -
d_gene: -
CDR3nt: TGCAGTGCTAGAGATCCCCTACTCGTGGCGAACACCGGGGAGCTGTTTTTT
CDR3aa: CSARDPLLVANTGELFF

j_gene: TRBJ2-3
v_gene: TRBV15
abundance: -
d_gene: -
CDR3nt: TGTGCCACCAGCAGAGATACGACTTATACGCAGTATTTT
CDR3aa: CATSRDTTYTQYF

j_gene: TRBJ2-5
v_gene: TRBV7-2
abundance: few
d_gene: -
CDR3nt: TGTGCCAGCAGACCAACTAGGGGGCAAGAGACCCAGTACTTC
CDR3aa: CASRPTRGQETQYF

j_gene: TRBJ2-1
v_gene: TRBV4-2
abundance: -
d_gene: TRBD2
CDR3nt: TGTGCCAGCAGCCAAGATACCCTGACTAGCGGGAGGGTTAAGAATGAGCAGTTCTTC
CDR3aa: CASSQDTLTSGRVKNEQFF

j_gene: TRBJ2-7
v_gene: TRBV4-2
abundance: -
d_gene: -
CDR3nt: TGTGCCAGCACCCCAGGGACGGCGTCCTCCTACGAGCAGTACTTC
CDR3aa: CASTPGTASSYEQYF

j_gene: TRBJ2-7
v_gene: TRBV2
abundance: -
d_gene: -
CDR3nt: TGTGCCAGCAGTGAAACAGGGCTTAACTACGAGCAGTACTTC
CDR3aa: CASSETGLNYEQYF

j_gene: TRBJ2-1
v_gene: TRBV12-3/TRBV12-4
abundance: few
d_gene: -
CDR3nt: TGTGCCAGCAGTTCCTCAGACATCCGCTCCTACAATGAGCAGTTCTTC
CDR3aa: CASSSSDIRSYNEQFF

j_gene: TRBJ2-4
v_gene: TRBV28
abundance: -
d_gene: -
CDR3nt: TGTGCCAGCAGTTTAGCCGACGGAGAGCTAGCCAAAAACATTCAGTACTTC
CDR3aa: CASSLADGELAKNIQYF

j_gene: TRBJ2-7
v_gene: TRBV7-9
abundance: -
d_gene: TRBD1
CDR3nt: TGTGCCAGCAGCAAGGGACAGGGAGCGGTCTTCTACGAGCAGTACTTC
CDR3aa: CASSKGQGAVFYEQYF

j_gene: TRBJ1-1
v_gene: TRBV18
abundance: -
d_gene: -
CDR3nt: TGTGCCAGCTCACCACCGGGACACGGTGGAGAAGCTTTCTTT
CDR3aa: CASSPPGHGGEAFF

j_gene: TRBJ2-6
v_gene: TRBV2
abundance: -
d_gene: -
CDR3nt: TGTGCCAGCAGACTCGGGGCCAACGTCCTGACTTTC
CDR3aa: CASRLGANVLTF

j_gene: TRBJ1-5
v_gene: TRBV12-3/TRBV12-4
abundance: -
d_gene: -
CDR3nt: TGTGCCAGCAGCCCGGGTTGGGGTTATAGCAATCAGCCCCAGCATTTT
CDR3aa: CASSPGWGYSNQPQHF

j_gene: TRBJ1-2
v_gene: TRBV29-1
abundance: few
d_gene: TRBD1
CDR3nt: TGCAGCGCTCGACAGGGGTCCGAGGGCTACACCTTC
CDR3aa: CSARQGSEGYTF

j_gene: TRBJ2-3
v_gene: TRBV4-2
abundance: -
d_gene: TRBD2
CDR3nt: TGTGCCAGCAGCCAAGCTAGCGGGGGGGGTACAGATACGCAGTATTTT
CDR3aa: CASSQASGGGTDTQYF

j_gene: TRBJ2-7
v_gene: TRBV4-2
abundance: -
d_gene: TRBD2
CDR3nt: TGTGCCAGCAGCCAAGATTCCTCTAGGGCTAGCGGGGGGCTAAACAATGAGCAGTACTTC
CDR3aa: CASSQDSSRASGGLNNEQYF

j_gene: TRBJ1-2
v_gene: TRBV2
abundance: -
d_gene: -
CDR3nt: TGTGCCAGCAGTGAAGCCTTCAGGGCCAAGGGTGGCTACACCTTC
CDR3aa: CASSEAFRAKGGYTF

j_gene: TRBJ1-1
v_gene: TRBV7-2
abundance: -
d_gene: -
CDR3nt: TGTGCCAGCAGCTTCTCTACGCACCCGGGGGCTGAAGCTTTCTTT
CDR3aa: CASSFSTHPGAEAFF

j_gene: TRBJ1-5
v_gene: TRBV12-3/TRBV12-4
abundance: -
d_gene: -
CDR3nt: TGTGCCAGCAGATCCCAGGGAAATCAGCCCCAGCATTTT
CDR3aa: CASRSQGNQPQHF